Listed below are T cell receptor beta chains from one sample, sequenced in a study of control samples from healthy donors and cancer patients. TCRdb's copy holds only in-frame clones and misses some; the assay was immunoSEQ multiplex PCR. The sample shows some 95,000 clones, 70% to 90% of them seen only once. The sequenced sample consisted of blood. These receptor sequences come from a man aged 30 to 45 in good health. Each CDR3 is given with its conserved first and last residue. The order of the fields is J gene, clone size, V gene, D gene, CDR3 DNA, CDR3 protein. The D gene is left open where the match is weak. Expanded clones get a size class; other rows say once, few or many, or leave the size out.

j_call: TRBJ2-5; clone_size: -; v_call: TRBV29-1; d_call: -; cdr3_nt: TGCAGCGTCGCAGCAGGGAACTTGGAGACCCAGTACTTC; cdr3_aa: CSVAAGNLETQYF
j_call: TRBJ2-1; clone_size: -; v_call: TRBV7-9; d_call: -; cdr3_nt: TGTGCCAGCAGCCCCTGGGGAGGACGCCCGAGCTCCTACAATGAGCAGTTCTTC; cdr3_aa: CASSPWGGRPSSYNEQFF
j_call: TRBJ2-1; clone_size: -; v_call: TRBV7-3; d_call: TRBD2; cdr3_nt: TGTGCCAGCAGCCGATTTACTAGCGGGAAGGTCAATGAGCAGTTCTTC; cdr3_aa: CASSRFTSGKVNEQFF
j_call: TRBJ2-7; clone_size: -; v_call: TRBV5-1; d_call: -; cdr3_nt: TGCGCCAGCAGCTTCCCGGGAGTTCTCTACGAGCAGTACTTC; cdr3_aa: CASSFPGVLYEQYF
j_call: TRBJ2-5; clone_size: -; v_call: TRBV6-2/TRBV6-3; d_call: TRBD2; cdr3_nt: TGTGCCAGCAGTCCGCGACTAGCGGGAGGGCCCGGAGGGGCCCAGTACTTC; cdr3_aa: CASSPRLAGGPGGAQYF
j_call: TRBJ1-2; clone_size: -; v_call: TRBV7-3; d_call: -; cdr3_nt: TGTGCCAGCAGCTTAGGACGGGGAGGAGATGGCTACACCTTC; cdr3_aa: CASSLGRGGDGYTF
j_call: TRBJ1-2; clone_size: few; v_call: TRBV4-3; d_call: -; cdr3_nt: TGCGCCAGCAGCCAAGAGGAAGGGAACTATGGCTACACCTTC; cdr3_aa: CASSQEEGNYGYTF
j_call: TRBJ2-1; clone_size: -; v_call: TRBV7-6; d_call: TRBD2; cdr3_nt: TGTGCCAGCAGCATAGGAGCGGGAGGCACAAATGAGCAGTTCTTC; cdr3_aa: CASSIGAGGTNEQFF
j_call: TRBJ2-5; clone_size: -; v_call: TRBV18; d_call: -; cdr3_nt: TGTGCCAGCTCACCAAGGATACAGGTCCAAGAGACCCAGTACTTC; cdr3_aa: CASSPRIQVQETQYF
j_call: TRBJ1-4; clone_size: once; v_call: TRBV28; d_call: -; cdr3_nt: TGTGCCAGCAGTTCTCCAGGACGAACAACTAATGAAAAACTGTTTTTT; cdr3_aa: CASSSPGRTTNEKLFF
j_call: TRBJ1-2; clone_size: -; v_call: TRBV5-6; d_call: -; cdr3_nt: TGTGCCAGCAGCTTATTTGAGGGCCCCCCCTATGGCTACACCTTC; cdr3_aa: CASSLFEGPPYGYTF
j_call: TRBJ2-5; clone_size: -; v_call: TRBV7-9; d_call: -; cdr3_nt: TGTGCCAGCAGCCCACGGTATTCGACAGCTCAAGAGACCCAGTACTTC; cdr3_aa: CASSPRYSTAQETQYF
j_call: TRBJ1-5; clone_size: -; v_call: TRBV27; d_call: -; cdr3_nt: TGTGCCAGCAGTCTCCGCCAGGGGCTAGGAAGCAATCAGCCCCAGCATTTT; cdr3_aa: CASSLRQGLGSNQPQHF
j_call: TRBJ2-2; clone_size: -; v_call: TRBV6-6; d_call: -; cdr3_nt: TGTGCCAGCATCCCAGGACGAACGAACACCGGGGAGCTGTTTTTT; cdr3_aa: CASIPGRTNTGELFF
j_call: TRBJ1-3; clone_size: -; v_call: TRBV11-2; d_call: TRBD1; cdr3_nt: TGTGCCAGCAGCGGTCCGACAGGGGGGAGCTCTGGAAACACCATATATTTT; cdr3_aa: CASSGPTGGSSGNTIYF
j_call: TRBJ2-3; clone_size: -; v_call: TRBV27; d_call: -; cdr3_nt: TGTGCCAGCAACCTAAGGGACGTCTCCGGGGGCCGGGTCACAGATACGCAGTATTTT; cdr3_aa: CASNLRDVSGGRVTDTQYF
j_call: TRBJ1-2; clone_size: -; v_call: TRBV5-1; d_call: TRBD1; cdr3_nt: TGCGCCAGCAGCATCGGACAGGGAAACGGCTACACCTTC; cdr3_aa: CASSIGQGNGYTF
j_call: TRBJ2-7; clone_size: once; v_call: TRBV15; d_call: -; cdr3_nt: TGTGCCACCAGCAGAGATATCCACTACGAGCAGTACTTC; cdr3_aa: CATSRDIHYEQYF
j_call: TRBJ2-7; clone_size: -; v_call: TRBV10-3; d_call: -; cdr3_nt: TGTGCCATCAGTGGTCGTAACTACGAGCAGTACTTC; cdr3_aa: CAISGRNYEQYF
j_call: TRBJ2-2; clone_size: -; v_call: TRBV5-8; d_call: -; cdr3_nt: TGTGCCAGCAGCTTGGGCCAGGGTAAGGGCACCGGGGAGCTGTTTTTT; cdr3_aa: CASSLGQGKGTGELFF
j_call: TRBJ2-1; clone_size: once; v_call: TRBV2; d_call: TRBD2; cdr3_nt: TGTGCCAGCAGGCGCCGACTAGCGGGAGGGTCCAATGAGCAGTTCTTC; cdr3_aa: CASRRRLAGGSNEQFF
j_call: TRBJ1-4; clone_size: -; v_call: TRBV4-1; d_call: -; cdr3_nt: TGCGCCAGCAGCCAAGGCCAGGGGCGGGAAAAACTGTTTTTT; cdr3_aa: CASSQGQGREKLFF
j_call: TRBJ2-1; clone_size: -; v_call: TRBV7-8; d_call: TRBD2; cdr3_nt: TGTGCCAGCAGCCCTCGGACTAGCGGCAATGAGCAGTTCTTC; cdr3_aa: CASSPRTSGNEQFF
j_call: TRBJ2-7; clone_size: -; v_call: TRBV4-3; d_call: -; cdr3_nt: TGCGCCAGCAGCCAAGAGTTTCAGGGAGCCTACGAGCAGTACTTC; cdr3_aa: CASSQEFQGAYEQYF
j_call: TRBJ2-7; clone_size: -; v_call: TRBV6-5; d_call: -; cdr3_nt: TGTGCCAGCACCGCAGACCTCTACGAGCAGTACTTC; cdr3_aa: CASTADLYEQYF
j_call: TRBJ1-1; clone_size: -; v_call: TRBV5-6; d_call: TRBD1; cdr3_nt: TGTGCCAGCAGCCTTGGACAGGGACGGTACAACACTGAAGCTTTCTTT; cdr3_aa: CASSLGQGRYNTEAFF
j_call: TRBJ2-2; clone_size: -; v_call: TRBV7-3; d_call: -; cdr3_nt: TGTGCCAGCAGCTTGCCAGGCCGAACCGGGGAGCTGTTTTTT; cdr3_aa: CASSLPGRTGELFF
j_call: TRBJ2-7; clone_size: few; v_call: TRBV27; d_call: TRBD1; cdr3_nt: TGTGCCAGCAGACGAACCGGGACAGGGATTTACGAGCAGTACTTC; cdr3_aa: CASRRTGTGIYEQYF
j_call: TRBJ1-1; clone_size: -; v_call: TRBV7-2; d_call: -; cdr3_nt: TGTGCCAGCAGCTTAGGTGGAGGAATTAACACTGAAGCTTTCTTT; cdr3_aa: CASSLGGGINTEAFF
j_call: TRBJ2-1; clone_size: -; v_call: TRBV4-2; d_call: -; cdr3_nt: TGTGCCAGCAGCCAAGGAATTGGAATCTACAATGAGCAGTTCTTC; cdr3_aa: CASSQGIGIYNEQFF
j_call: TRBJ1-1; clone_size: -; v_call: TRBV29-1; d_call: TRBD1; cdr3_nt: TGCAGCGTCCTCGAGGACAGGGAGAACACTGAAGCTTTCTTT; cdr3_aa: CSVLEDRENTEAFF
j_call: TRBJ2-7; clone_size: -; v_call: TRBV19; d_call: TRBD2; cdr3_nt: TGTGCCAGTCAACATAAACGAGCGGGAGGATACGAGCAGTACTTC; cdr3_aa: CASQHKRAGGYEQYF
j_call: TRBJ2-1; clone_size: -; v_call: TRBV7-2; d_call: -; cdr3_nt: TGTGCCAGCAGCTTACAAACTTTTTCTAAAAATGAGCAGTTCTTC; cdr3_aa: CASSLQTFSKNEQFF
j_call: TRBJ2-1; clone_size: -; v_call: TRBV18; d_call: -; cdr3_nt: TGTGCCAGCTCAGGGTCGTTCTACAATGAGCAGTTCTTC; cdr3_aa: CASSGSFYNEQFF
j_call: TRBJ2-7; clone_size: -; v_call: TRBV18; d_call: TRBD1; cdr3_nt: TGTGCCAGCTCATCCACCGGACAGGACTACGAGCAGTACTTC; cdr3_aa: CASSSTGQDYEQYF
j_call: TRBJ1-6; clone_size: -; v_call: TRBV12-3/TRBV12-4; d_call: -; cdr3_nt: TGTGCCAGCAGTTTATCCTATAATTCACCCCTCCACTTT; cdr3_aa: CASSLSYNSPLHF
j_call: TRBJ1-3; clone_size: -; v_call: TRBV11-2; d_call: -; cdr3_nt: TGTGCCAGCAGCTTATTATCGGACACCATATATTTT; cdr3_aa: CASSLLSDTIYF
j_call: TRBJ1-4; clone_size: -; v_call: TRBV28; d_call: -; cdr3_nt: TGTGCCAGCAGTTCCCACGGATCAACTAATGAAAAACTGTTTTTT; cdr3_aa: CASSSHGSTNEKLFF
j_call: TRBJ1-6; clone_size: once; v_call: TRBV19; d_call: -; cdr3_nt: TGTGCCAGTAGTCCTGGACTCTTCACCCTCCACTTT; cdr3_aa: CASSPGLFTLHF
j_call: TRBJ2-1; clone_size: -; v_call: TRBV24-1; d_call: -; cdr3_nt: TGTGCCACCAGTGAGGGCAGGGGTAATGAGCAGTTCTTC; cdr3_aa: CATSEGRGNEQFF
j_call: TRBJ1-5; clone_size: once; v_call: TRBV5-1; d_call: -; cdr3_nt: TGCGCCAGCAGCTTGGACAGGGGCAATCAGCCCCAGCATTTT; cdr3_aa: CASSLDRGNQPQHF
j_call: TRBJ2-1; clone_size: -; v_call: TRBV13; d_call: TRBD2; cdr3_nt: TGTGCCAGCAGCTTAGGGCGGGAGTCCTACAATGAGCAGTTCTTC; cdr3_aa: CASSLGRESYNEQFF
j_call: TRBJ1-4; clone_size: once; v_call: TRBV5-4; d_call: -; cdr3_nt: TGTGCCAGCAGCTTGGCACAGGGTACTAATGAAAAACTGTTTTTT; cdr3_aa: CASSLAQGTNEKLFF
j_call: TRBJ1-1; clone_size: -; v_call: TRBV18; d_call: -; cdr3_nt: TGTGCCAGCTCACCAACGGCAGGCTTAAAGGACACTGAAGCTTTCTTT; cdr3_aa: CASSPTAGLKDTEAFF